What follows are 24 T cell receptor beta chains derived from one specimen sequenced in a study of CXCR3-negative and CXCR3-positive naive CD8 T cells. Study-wide findings and caveats: Hydrophobicity was higher for TRB CDR3s found in CXCR3-positive naive cells than in CXCR3-negative naive cells.

Carrying UMI labels, the TRB cDNA libraries were prepared through 5' RACE. One entry per CDR3 protein, without DNA, is what TCRdb gives after re-calling the 5' RACE reads. The table gives around 88,000 distinct CDR3 sequences; the top ten clones make up roughly 0.89% of it. No antigens are known for them. The sample comprised naive CXCR3+ CD8+ T cells from blood. Stated subset: CD45RO-CCR7+CD27+CD95- naive CD8+ T cells expressing CXCR3 (TNR3+). Receptors originate from a human donor in good health. Some clones in this sample may be carry-over from other donors' samples.

The chain uses TRBV21-1 and TRBJ2-5; the TCRdb D gene call, TRBD1, has no DNA to confirm it. TRBV21-1 is listed as a pseudogene. The CDR3 covers 16 residues. CDR3 sequence: CASWVGGTGPQETQYF.

CDR3 residues: CASSGRDASGINEQFF. The chain employs TRBV6-2 or TRBV6-3 and TRBJ2-1; TCRdb reports TRBD1, a call that lacks DNA to check it against. Germline V gene sequence: CDR1 MNHEY, CDR2 SVGEGT. This CDR3 region has 16 residues.

CDR3 residues: CASSFRSDSLFNQPQHF. This rearrangement joins TRBV28 to TRBJ1-5; TCRdb calls TRBD1, which cannot be checked without DNA. The CDR3 loop spans 17 amino acids. CDR1 is MDHEN and CDR2 is SYDVKM in the germline V gene.

The chain links TRBV14 to TRBJ2-7; TCRdb's D call, TRBD2, is unchecked because there is no DNA. Germline-derived CDR1 and CDR2 are SGHDN and FVKESK. The CDR3 has 14 residues. CDR3 sequence reads: CASSPSELAYEQYF.

V gene TRBV4-1 combines with J gene TRBJ2-7. The length of the CDR3 is 16 residues. Germline V gene data show CDR1 as MGHRA and CDR2 as YSYEKL. CDR3 in amino acids: CASSQDQWLDSYEQYF.

This chain uses TRBV19 with TRBJ2-1; TCRdb selects TRBD2, and the lack of DNA leaves this call unchecked. The CDR3 length is 16 residues. CDR1 and CDR2 (germline): LNHDA, SQIVND (reference sequence). The CDR3 sequence is CASSIGQSSSYNEQFF.

The chain joins TRBV5-6 to TRBJ2-7; as DNA is missing, the TRBD2 call by TCRdb cannot be tested. The germline V gene has CDR1 SGHDT and CDR2 YYEEEE. The CDR3 runs 14 residues. CDR3 in amino acids: CASRGTDSSYEQYF.

V usage is TRBV4-3 and J usage is TRBJ2-6. This CDR3 spans 16 amino acids. CDR1 is LGHNA and CDR2 is YSLEER in the germline V gene. CDR3 loop: CASSQDHRTGANVLTF.

CDR3 loop: CASSERGTLWGEQFF. V and J are TRBV25-1 and TRBJ2-1; TCRdb names TRBD1, which stays unverified in the absence of DNA. Germline V CDR1 and CDR2: MGHDK, SYGVNS. The CDR3 has 15 residues.

The chain uses TRBV15 and TRBJ2-3; without DNA, the TCRdb call of TRBD1 cannot be checked. The CDR3 consists of 16 residues. Germline values: CDR1 LNHNV, CDR2 YYDKDF (reference sequence). The CDR3 sequence: CATSRDGGLGTDTQYF.

The chain joins TRBV15 to TRBJ2-1; TCRdb gives TRBD1 as the D gene, but with no DNA this cannot be confirmed. This CDR3 comprises 15 residues. Germline V gene data show CDR1 as LNHNV and CDR2 as YYDKDF (reference sequence). The CDR3 protein is CATSSGTGGVNEQFF.

The J gene is TRBJ1-3, the V gene TRBV12-5; absent DNA, TCRdb's TRBD1 call cannot be checked. The CDR3 extends over 15 amino acids. Looked up from germline, CDR1 is LGHNT and CDR2 is FRNRAP. CDR3 in amino acids: CASARDGYSGNTIYF.

V is TRBV27 and J is TRBJ2-1; TCRdb outputs TRBD1, but without DNA this stays unchecked. CDR3 length: 15 amino acids. From germline, CDR1 is MNHEY and CDR2 SMNVEV (reference sequence). The CDR3 sequence is CASKMDRVSYNEQFF.

The chain recombines TRBV28 with TRBJ2-4. Germline values: CDR1 MDHEN, CDR2 SYDVKM. The CDR3 runs to 12 residues. The CDR3 region is CASSLDENIQYF.

The chain recombines TRBV20-1 with TRBJ2-7; the TRBD1 assignment by TCRdb is unverifiable without DNA. The CDR3 has 14 residues. Looked up from germline, CDR1 is DFQATT and CDR2 is SNEGSKA (reference sequence). The CDR3 sequence is CSARDLEGGYEQYF.

The chain combines TRBV3-1 with TRBJ2-1; TCRdb reports TRBD1, a call that lacks DNA to check it against. Germline-derived CDR1 and CDR2 are LGHDT and YNNKEL (reference sequence). The CDR3 spans 17 residues. CDR3 sequence reads: CASSQAGGGIKYNEQFF.

The gene calls are TRBV20-1 and TRBJ2-7. CDR1 and CDR2 from the germline V gene are DFQATT and SNEGSKA (reference sequence). The CDR3 extends over 12 amino acids. The CDR3 is CSRLRGAYEQYF.

The V gene is TRBV5-1, the J gene TRBJ2-7; as DNA is missing, the TRBD1 call by TCRdb cannot be tested. In germline, CDR1 is SGHRS, CDR2 YFSETQ. CDR3 length: 15 amino acids. CDR3 amino acids: CASSSFGQGADEQYF.

This chain connects TRBV27 to TRBJ2-1; TCRdb outputs TRBD2, but without DNA this stays unchecked. This CDR3 comprises 14 residues. CDR1 and CDR2 (germline): MNHEY, SMNVEV (reference sequence). The CDR3 region is CASGLAGGSNEQFF.

The chain couples TRBV5-1 to TRBJ1-5; TCRdb indicates TRBD1, and absent DNA this call remains unverified. CDR3 length: 14 amino acids. Germline loops: CDR1 SGHRS, CDR2 YFSETQ. The CDR3 here is CASSATGPEQPQHF.

This chain joins TRBV5-1 and TRBJ2-3; the D call of TRBD1 rests on TCRdb alone, since no DNA is present to check it. In germline, CDR1 is SGHRS, CDR2 YFSETQ. The CDR3 is made up of 14 amino acids. The CDR3 is CASSLRWGRDTQYF. Based on the CDR3 plus reference TRBV5-1 and TRBJ2-3, the full variable domain is KAGVTQTPRYLIKTRGQQVTLSCSPISGHRSVSWYQQTPGQGLQFLFEYFSETQRNKGNFPGRFSGRQFSNSRSEMNVSTLELGDSALYLCASSLRWGRDTQYFGPGTRLTVL.

V gene TRBV6-5 combines with J gene TRBJ2-1; the TCRdb D gene call, TRBD1, has no DNA to confirm it. CDR3 length: 15 residues. Germline V gene sequence: CDR1 MNHEY, CDR2 SVGAGI. The CDR3 reads CASSYTAGVYNEQFF.

The genes are TRBV27 and TRBJ1-4. CDR3 length: 13 residues. CDR1 is MNHEY, CDR2 SMNVEV, per germline (reference sequence). The CDR3 sequence: CASREAGDEKLFF. Full variable domain (missing parts from reference TRBV27 and TRBJ1-4): EAQVTQNPRYLITVTGKKLTVTCSQNMNHEYMSWYRQDPGLGLRQIYYSMNVEVTDKGDVPEGYKVSRKEKRNFPLILESPSPNQTSLYFCASREAGDEKLFFGSGTQLSVL.

This sequence joins TRBV28 and TRBJ2-1; TCRdb's D gene call, TRBD1, goes unchecked for lack of DNA. CDR3 length: 14 residues. CDR1 and CDR2 from the germline V gene are MDHEN and SYDVKM. The CDR3 region is CASSFPGQLNEQFF.